This T cell receptor (beta chain) was sequenced during a study of blood T cell repertoires in COVID-19. A single count supports this clone. Per the original methods: For nucleated cells, counts were estimated from reference gene primer amplification. Produced via immunoSEQ multiplex PCR; TCRdb's table is partial and in-frame only. V and J calls and clone size are copied from that table; D and trimming were computed from the DNA. The table records 90,000 to 100,000 clones, roughly 89% of them present only once. Germline CDR1 is GTSNPN and CDR2 is SVGIG (reference sequence). The CDR3 is 13 amino acids. Trimming cost V 1 base and J 0 bases, with 6 bases left between them.

Sequencing used peripheral blood. The chain links TRBV30 to TRBJ2-5, with D hard to call. This receptor was obtained from a man between 65 and 85 years old with active or convalescent COVID-19. CDR3 residues: CAWSGGYQETQYF. The CDR3 nucleotides are TGTGCCTGGAGTGGAGGCTACCAAGAGACCCAGTACTTC.